This TCR beta chain was documented in a study of CD8+ T cells in alopecia areata. Regarding treatment: oral pan-JAK inhibitor, 5-10 mg twice daily. Findings and caveats of the study: Lesional scalp displayed greater clonality than normal scalp, most notably in alopecia totalis/universalis.

Extracted RNA was reverse transcribed into cDNA, the sequencing template. The repertoire was sequenced with immunoSEQ multiplex PCR; TCRdb's copy has only in-frame clones and lacks some. Of over 150,000 clones in the sample, about 62% are singletons; the top ten hold 5.5%. This clone was counted only a few times. Its specificity is not known. The clonotype was recovered from a human donor with alopecia areata. The sequenced sample was CD4+ T cells sorted from blood, obtained at week 24, from a patient treated with tofacitinib.

For the CDR3, the DNA is TGTGCCAGCAGCTTAGTCGCTGGGGCCAACGTCCTGACTTTC. Its translation: CASSLVAGANVLTF. This chain links TRBV7-2 with TRBJ2-6; no reliable D call. CDR1 and CDR2 (germline): SGHTA, FQGNSA. CDR3 size: 14 residues. V lost 1 base to trimming and J lost 2 bases, with 3 bases between them.